This TCR beta chain emerged from a study of blood T cell repertoires in COVID-19. Background on the study: Acute and convalescent COVID-19 specimens originated in the United States, Italy and Spain.

A COVID-19 case was met by exposed participants within 2 weeks before study entry. Assay: immunoSEQ multiplex PCR; the TCRdb copy retains only in-frame clones and omits some. The table shows about 250,000 clones, with approximately 82% occurring only once. The CDR3 has 13 amino acids. Germline V CDR1 and CDR2: SGHTA, FQGNSA. The ends were cut back, 6 bases at V and 14 bases at J, with 22 bases in the middle. Sequenced material: PBMCs or T cells enriched from blood (not recorded which). The sequence was collected from a man aged 35 to 55 who had been exposed to COVID-19. The V gene is TRBV7-2, the J gene TRBJ1-2; tentatively, D is TRBD1 (5 bases). In DNA, the CDR3 is TGTGCCAGCAGTGCCCAGGGACTTATGGGTGAGACCTTC. This translates into CASSAQGLMGETF.